The 10 T cell receptor beta chains below come from one sample, sequenced in a study of response to subunit inactivated influenza vaccine. A single record per CDR3 protein comes from TCRdb applying MiXCR to the RT-PCR reads. The repertoire holds 450,000 to 700,000 distinct CDR3 sequences, with roughly 15% as singletons. This sample comprised PBMCs from blood, obtained about 12 days after vaccination. These receptors were taken from a man over 45 who received an inactivated influenza vaccine.

This chain uses TRBV6-2 or TRBV6-3 with TRBJ1-5; perhaps TRBD1 as D (5 bases). Deletions cut 6 bases from V and 6 bases from J, with 12 bases between. Germline V lookup: CDR1 MNHEY, CDR2 SVGEGT. The CDR3 is 13 amino acids. CDR3 amino acids: CASSQGRGQPQHF. CDR3 in DNA: TGTGCCAGCAGCCAGGGTAGAGGTCAGCCCCAGCATTTT.

This clonotype turned up a few times. The rearrangement joins TRBV19 to TRBJ1-4; 7 bases agree with TRBD1. V dropped 8 bases and J dropped 3; count of bases not matched to a gene: 6. This CDR3 spans 14 amino acids. In germline, CDR1 is LNHDA, CDR2 SQIVND (reference sequence). This CDR3 reads CASQRGQPNEKLFF. The CDR3 DNA follows: TGTGCCAGTCAAAGGGGACAGCCTAATGAAAAACTGTTTTTT.

This clonotype was observed a few times. This chain connects TRBV12-3 or TRBV12-4 to TRBJ1-5; D may be TRBD1 (6 bases). Trimming left V 3 bases short and J 9 bases short, with 15 bases between. The CDR3 covers 14 residues. The CDR3 DNA is TGTGCCAGCAGTTTGGGGGACACTGGGAGGCCCCAGCATTTT. Translated, it gives CASSLGDTGRPQHF.

The chain couples TRBV9 to TRBJ2-5; D is possibly TRBD2 (5 bases). The ends were cut back, 0 bases at V and 2 bases at J, with 8 bases in the middle. The CDR3 is made up of 14 amino acids. Germline CDR1 SGDLS, CDR2 YYNGEE. CDR3 in amino acids: CASSVVRGQETQYF. The DNA for the CDR3 is TGTGCCAGCAGCGTAGTACGGGGACAAGAGACCCAGTACTTC. Based on the CDR3 plus reference TRBV9 and TRBJ2-5, the full variable domain is DSGVTQTPKHLITATGQRVTLRCSPRSGDLSVYWYQQSLDQGLQFLIQYYNGEERAKGNILERFSAQQFPDLHSELNLSSLELGDSALYFCASSVVRGQETQYFGPGTRLLVL.

This clonotype was seen only a few times. The gene calls are TRBV6-5 and TRBJ2-7; either TRBD1 or TRBD2 may supply D (5 bases each). Per germline, CDR1 MNHEY and CDR2 SVGAGI. This CDR3 has 16 amino acids. Trimming stripped 0 bases from V and 1 base from J, with 13 bases between. CDR3 residues: CASSYSRDGGSYEQYF. CDR3 DNA sequence: TGTGCCAGCAGTTACTCGAGGGACGGAGGTTCCTACGAGCAGTACTTC.

This clonotype came up a few times. CDR3 amino acids: CASRRFMTGAEGEKLFF. The CDR3 DNA reads TGTGCCAGCAGACGATTCATGACAGGGGCGGAAGGCGAAAAACTGTTTTTT. The J gene is TRBJ1-4, the V gene TRBV12-3 or TRBV12-4; 8 bases are a match to TRBD1. Losses at the gene ends were 6 bases for V and 8 bases for J; bases not matched to a gene: 17. The CDR3 is 17 amino acids.

The CDR3 is CATSDPRTGWSDTQYF. CDR3 nucleotides: TGTGCCACCAGTGACCCCCGGACAGGGTGGTCAGATACGCAGTATTTT. The chain carries TRBV24-1 and TRBJ2-3, with TRBD1 identical over 8 bases. This CDR3 comprises 16 residues. With 4 bases clipped from V and 4 bases from J, the junction kept 9 bases outside the gene matches. Germline V lookup: CDR1 KGHDR, CDR2 SFDVKD.

This clonotype was detected only a few times. The V and J genes are TRBV12-3 or TRBV12-4 and TRBJ2-1, with TRBD2 matching 8 bases. The V segment lost 3 bases and the J segment 1 base; nucleotides outside the gene matches: 11. The CDR3 is 18 amino acids. CDR3 loop: CASSFPPLAGGSYNEQFF. DNA of the CDR3: TGTGCCAGCAGTTTCCCCCCTCTGGCGGGAGGTTCCTACAATGAGCAGTTCTTC.

This clonotype was counted only a few times. V is TRBV2 and J is TRBJ1-2, with 9 bases that match TRBD1. The CDR3 covers 15 residues. Germline CDR1 SNHLY, CDR2 FYNNEI. V trimming: 3 bases; J trimming: 7 bases; junction bases outside the gene matches: 9. This CDR3 is CASSDTGGAGFGYTF. The DNA of the CDR3 is TGTGCCAGCAGTGATACAGGGGGCGCCGGGTTTGGCTACACCTTC.

This clonotype was picked up many times. The chain couples TRBV27 to TRBJ2-5; perhaps D is TRBD1 or TRBD2 (5 bases each). The CDR3 spans 15 residues. V shed 3 bases and J shed 5 bases, with 16 bases lying between them. In germline, CDR1 is MNHEY, CDR2 SMNVEV (reference sequence). In DNA form, the CDR3 reads TGTGCCAGCAGTTTGAGGGGCGCGCCTTGGGAGACCCAGTACTTC. It translates to CASSLRGAPWETQYF.